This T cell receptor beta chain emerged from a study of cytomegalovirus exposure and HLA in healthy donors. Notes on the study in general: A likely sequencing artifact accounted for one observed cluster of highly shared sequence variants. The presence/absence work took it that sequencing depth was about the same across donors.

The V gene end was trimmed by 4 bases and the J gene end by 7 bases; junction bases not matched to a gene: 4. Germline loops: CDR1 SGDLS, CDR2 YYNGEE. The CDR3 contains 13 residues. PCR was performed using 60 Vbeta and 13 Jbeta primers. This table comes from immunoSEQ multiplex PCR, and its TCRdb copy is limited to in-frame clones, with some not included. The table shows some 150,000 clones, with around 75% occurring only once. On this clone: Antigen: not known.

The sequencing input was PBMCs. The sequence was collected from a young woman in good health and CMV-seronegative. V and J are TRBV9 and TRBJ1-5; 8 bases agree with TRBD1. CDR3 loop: CASSQGADQPQHF. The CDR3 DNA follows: TGTGCCAGCAGCCAGGGGGCAGACCAGCCCCAGCATTTT.